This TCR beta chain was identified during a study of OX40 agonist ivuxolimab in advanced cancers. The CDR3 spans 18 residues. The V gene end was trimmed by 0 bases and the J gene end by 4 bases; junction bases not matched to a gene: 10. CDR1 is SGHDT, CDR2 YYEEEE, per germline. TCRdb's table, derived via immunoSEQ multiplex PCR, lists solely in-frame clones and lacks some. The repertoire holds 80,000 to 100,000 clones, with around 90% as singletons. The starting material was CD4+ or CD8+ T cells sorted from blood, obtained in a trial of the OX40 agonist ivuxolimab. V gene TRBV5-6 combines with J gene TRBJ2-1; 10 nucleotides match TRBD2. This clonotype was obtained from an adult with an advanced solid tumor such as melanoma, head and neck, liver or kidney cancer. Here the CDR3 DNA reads TGTGCCAGCAGCTTGGCCGGGGCTAGCGGGAGTCTTTACAATGAGCAGTTCTTC. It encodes CASSLAGASGSLYNEQFF.